The clone carrying this TCR beta chain was detected once. As for time point: pretreatment peripheral blood. The V and J ends lost 3 bases and 5 bases, in that order; junction bases with no gene match: 8. The CDR3 runs to 16 residues. CDR1 MGHRA and CDR2 YSYEKL come from the germline V gene. The sample originates from a study of PD-L1 blockade in urothelial cancer. Sequencing used immunoSEQ multiplex PCR; TCRdb keeps in-frame clones, though not all of them. The sample shows 70,000 to 75,000 clones, roughly 84% of them seen only once. The genes are TRBV4-1 and TRBJ2-7, with 12 bases that match TRBD2. The sequencing used PBMCs, collected around atezolizumab (anti-PD-L1) treatment. This sequence was found in a woman in her 70s with urothelial cancer. This CDR3 reads CASSQAIGLAGNEQYF. The CDR3 nucleotides are TGCGCCAGCAGCCAGGCTATCGGACTAGCGGGAAACGAGCAGTACTTC.